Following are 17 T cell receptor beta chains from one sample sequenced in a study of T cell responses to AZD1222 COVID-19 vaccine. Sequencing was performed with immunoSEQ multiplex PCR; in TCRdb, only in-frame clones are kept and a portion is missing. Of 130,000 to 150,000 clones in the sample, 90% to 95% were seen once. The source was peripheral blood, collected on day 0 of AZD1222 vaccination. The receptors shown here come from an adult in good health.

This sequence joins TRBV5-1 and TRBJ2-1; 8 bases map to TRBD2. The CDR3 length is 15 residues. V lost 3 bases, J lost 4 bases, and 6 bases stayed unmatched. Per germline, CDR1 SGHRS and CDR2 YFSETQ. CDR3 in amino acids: CASSSSGSSYNEQFF. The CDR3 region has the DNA TGCGCCAGCAGCTCCAGCGGGAGTTCGTACAATGAGCAGTTCTTC.

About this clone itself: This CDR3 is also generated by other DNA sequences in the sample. CDR3 loop: CASSLGGRNTEAFF. Here the CDR3 DNA reads TGTGCCAGCAGCTTGGGGGGCCGGAACACTGAAGCTTTCTTT. The chain has TRBV7-2 and TRBJ1-1, with a weak D call TRBD1 (6 bases). CDR3 length: 14 amino acids. Trimming cost V 3 bases and J 1 base, with 9 bases left between them. From germline, CDR1 is SGHTA and CDR2 FQGNSA.

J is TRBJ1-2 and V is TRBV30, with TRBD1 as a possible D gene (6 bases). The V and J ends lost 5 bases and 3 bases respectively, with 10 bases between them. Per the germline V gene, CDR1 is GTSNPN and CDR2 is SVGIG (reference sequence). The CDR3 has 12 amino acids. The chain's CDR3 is CAWWGPDYGYTF. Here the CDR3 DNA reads TGTGCCTGGTGGGGGCCCGACTATGGCTACACCTTC. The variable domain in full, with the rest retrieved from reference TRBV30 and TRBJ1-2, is SQTIHQWPATLVQPVGSPLSLECTVEGTSNPNLYWYRQAAGRGLQLLFYSVGIGQISSEVPQNLSASRPQDRQFILSSKKLLLSDSGFYLCAWWGPDYGYTFGSGTRLTVV.

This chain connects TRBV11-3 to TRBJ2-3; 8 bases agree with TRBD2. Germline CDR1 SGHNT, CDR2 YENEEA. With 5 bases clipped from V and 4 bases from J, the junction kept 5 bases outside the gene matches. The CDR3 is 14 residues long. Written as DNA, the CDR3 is TGTGCCAGCAGCCATCCGGGACTAGCAGATACGCAGTATTTT. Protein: CASSHPGLADTQYF.

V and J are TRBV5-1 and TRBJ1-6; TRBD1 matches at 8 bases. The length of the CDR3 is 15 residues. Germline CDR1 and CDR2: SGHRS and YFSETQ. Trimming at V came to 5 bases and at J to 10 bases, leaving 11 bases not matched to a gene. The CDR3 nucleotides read TGCGCCAGCAGTCCCGACAGGGGCCCACTATCACCCCTCCACTTT. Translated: CASSPDRGPLSPLHF.

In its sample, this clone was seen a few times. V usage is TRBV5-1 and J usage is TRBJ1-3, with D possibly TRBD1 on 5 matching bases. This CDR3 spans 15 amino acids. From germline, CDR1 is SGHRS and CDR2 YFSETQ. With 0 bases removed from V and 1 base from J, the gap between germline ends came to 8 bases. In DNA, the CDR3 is TGCGCCAGCAGCTTGGGACAGCCATCTGGAAACACCATATATTTT. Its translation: CASSLGQPSGNTIYF.

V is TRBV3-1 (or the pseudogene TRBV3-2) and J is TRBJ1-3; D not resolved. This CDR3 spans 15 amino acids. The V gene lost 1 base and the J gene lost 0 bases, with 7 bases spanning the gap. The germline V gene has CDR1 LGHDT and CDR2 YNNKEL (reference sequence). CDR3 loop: CASSQGTASGNTIYF. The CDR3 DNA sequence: TGTGCCAGCAGCCAAGGGACGGCCTCTGGAAACACCATATATTTT.

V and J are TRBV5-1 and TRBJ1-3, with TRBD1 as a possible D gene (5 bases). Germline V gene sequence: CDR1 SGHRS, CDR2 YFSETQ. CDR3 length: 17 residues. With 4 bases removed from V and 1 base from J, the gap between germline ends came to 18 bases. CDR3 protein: CASSDRQPGGSGNTIYF. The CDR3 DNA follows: TGCGCCAGCAGCGATAGACAGCCGGGGGGATCTGGAAACACCATATATTTT.

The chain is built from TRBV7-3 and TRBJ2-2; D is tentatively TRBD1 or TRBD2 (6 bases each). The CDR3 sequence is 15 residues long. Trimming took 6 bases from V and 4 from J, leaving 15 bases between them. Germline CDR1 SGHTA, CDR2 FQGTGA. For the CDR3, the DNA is TGTGCCAGCAGGATAGGGGGGCAGTCCACCGGGGAGCTGTTTTTT. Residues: CASRIGGQSTGELFF.

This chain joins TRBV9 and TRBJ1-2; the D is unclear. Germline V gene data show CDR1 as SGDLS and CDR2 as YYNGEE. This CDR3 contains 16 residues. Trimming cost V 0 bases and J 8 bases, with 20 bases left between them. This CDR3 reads CASSVDLQDRVSGYTF. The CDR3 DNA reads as TGTGCCAGCAGCGTAGACCTTCAAGATCGGGTGAGCGGCTACACCTTC. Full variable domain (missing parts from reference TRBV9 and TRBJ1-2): DSGVTQTPKHLITATGQRVTLRCSPRSGDLSVYWYQQSLDQGLQFLIQYYNGEERAKGNILERFSAQQFPDLHSELNLSSLELGDSALYFCASSVDLQDRVSGYTFGSGTRLTVV.

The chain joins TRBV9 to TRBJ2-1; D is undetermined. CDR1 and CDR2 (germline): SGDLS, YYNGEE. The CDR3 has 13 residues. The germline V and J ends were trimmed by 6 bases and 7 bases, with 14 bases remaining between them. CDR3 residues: CASNLPGWNEQFF. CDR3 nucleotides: TGTGCCAGCAACCTCCCCGGGTGGAATGAGCAGTTCTTC.

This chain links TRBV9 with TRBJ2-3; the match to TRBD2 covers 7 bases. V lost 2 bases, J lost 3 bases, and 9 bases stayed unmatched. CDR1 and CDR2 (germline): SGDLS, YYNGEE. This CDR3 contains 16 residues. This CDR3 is CASSVPTSAVTDTQYF. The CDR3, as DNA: TGTGCCAGCAGCGTCCCAACTAGCGCCGTAACAGATACGCAGTATTTT.

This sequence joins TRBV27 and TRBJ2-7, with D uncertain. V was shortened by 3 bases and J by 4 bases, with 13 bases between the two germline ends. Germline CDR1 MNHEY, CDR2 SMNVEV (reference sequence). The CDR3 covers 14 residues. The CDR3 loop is CASSLRPVFYEQYF. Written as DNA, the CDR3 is TGTGCCAGCAGTTTGAGGCCGGTATTTTACGAGCAGTACTTC.

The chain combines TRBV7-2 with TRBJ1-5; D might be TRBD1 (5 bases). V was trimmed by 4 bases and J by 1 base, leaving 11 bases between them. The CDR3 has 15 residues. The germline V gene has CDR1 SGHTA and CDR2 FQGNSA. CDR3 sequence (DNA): TGTGCCAGCAGCTCGAAGGAGGGGAGCAATCAGCCCCAGCATTTT. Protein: CASSSKEGSNQPQHF.

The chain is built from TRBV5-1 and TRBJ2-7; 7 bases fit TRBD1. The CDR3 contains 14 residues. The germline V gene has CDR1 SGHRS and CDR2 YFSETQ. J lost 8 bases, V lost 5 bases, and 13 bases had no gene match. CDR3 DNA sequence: TGCGCCAGCAGGCTCGGACAGGAGATAACGAAGCAGTACTTC. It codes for CASRLGQEITKQYF.

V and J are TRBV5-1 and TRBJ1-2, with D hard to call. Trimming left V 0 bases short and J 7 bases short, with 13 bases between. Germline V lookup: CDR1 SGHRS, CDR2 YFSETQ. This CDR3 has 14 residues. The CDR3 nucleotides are TGCGCCAGCAGCTTGGAGGCGGGCTATGGTGGCTACACCTTC. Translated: CASSLEAGYGGYTF.

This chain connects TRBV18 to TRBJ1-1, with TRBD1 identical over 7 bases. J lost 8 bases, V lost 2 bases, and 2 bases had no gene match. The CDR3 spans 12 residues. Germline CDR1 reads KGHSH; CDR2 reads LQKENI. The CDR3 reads CASSPETGEAFF. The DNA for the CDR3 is TGTGCCAGCTCACCAGAGACAGGGGAAGCTTTCTTT.